This record looks at one TCR beta chain sequence and its context. The antigen remains unidentified. Donor samples were obtained from healthy Caucasian individuals from Russia, aged 6 to 90. This entry comes from a study of blood T cells in healthy people across ages. Overall study findings and caveats: From one million sequenced T cells, diversity estimates were lower bounds.

Primed by a sample-barcoded 5' primer and a J-beta primer mix, a second PCR proceeded for about 7 to 11 cycles. Through a template-switch adaptor with 12 random nucleotides, each cDNA molecule received a tag. TCRdb re-called the 5' RACE reads through MiXCR, storing one row per CDR3 protein. The data show a few hundred thousand distinct CDR3 sequences, 52% seen once. CDR1 MNHNS and CDR2 SASEGT come from the germline V gene. The trim removed 2 bases at V and 1 base at J, leaving 3 bases unmatched. This CDR3 region has 16 residues. Sequencing was carried out using blood. The chain links TRBV6-1 to TRBJ2-1; 9 nucleotides line up with TRBD1. The origin of this receptor is a man between 60 and 70 years old in good health. The CDR3: CASSEPTGGSYNEQFF. The CDR3 DNA reads as TGTGCCAGCAGTGAACCGACAGGGGGATCCTACAATGAGCAGTTCTTC.